These 29 T cell receptor beta chains share one sample of origin, sequenced in a study of blood T cell repertoires in COVID-19. Using immunoSEQ multiplex PCR, the repertoire was profiled, and TCRdb retains in-frame clones only, with some absent. The sample lists 100,000 or so clones, approximately 92% occurring once. The sequenced sample was peripheral blood. These receptors were obtained from a middle-aged man with active COVID-19.

DNA of the CDR3: TGTGCCAGCAGCCCCAGGGGGTACGAGCAGTACTTC. It yields the protein CASSPRGYEQYF. The rearrangement uses TRBV5-6 and TRBJ2-7, with 7 positions matching TRBD1. Germline CDR1 is SGHDT and CDR2 is YYEEEE. Losses at the gene ends were 4 bases for V and 4 bases for J; bases not matched to a gene: 2. This CDR3 has 12 residues. Based on the CDR3 plus reference TRBV5-6 and TRBJ2-7, the full variable domain is DAGVTQSPTHLIKTRGQQVTLRCSPKSGHDTVSWYQQALGQGPQFIFQYYEEEERQRGNFPDRFSGHQFPNYSSELNVNALLLGDSALYLCASSPRGYEQYFGPGTRLTVT.

This chain uses TRBV21-1 with TRBJ1-5. TRBV21-1 is noted as a pseudogene. The CDR3 contains 15 residues. Here the CDR3 DNA reads TGTGCCAGCAGCCAACGGGTGCCGAGCAATCAGCCCCAGCATTTT. Translating gives CASSQRVPSNQPQHF.

J is TRBJ1-5 and V is TRBV28; D possibly corresponds to TRBD1 (5 bases). V was clipped by 8 bases and J by 3 bases, with 14 bases between them. This CDR3 region has 14 residues. Germline V gene data show CDR1 as MDHEN and CDR2 as SYDVKM. CDR3 region: CASGRDSLNQPQHF. The CDR3 coding sequence is TGTGCCAGCGGCCGAGACAGCCTCAATCAGCCCCAGCATTTT.

The chain couples TRBV11-2 to TRBJ2-7, with 8 bases lining up with TRBD2. CDR1 is SGHAT and CDR2 is FQNNGV in the germline V gene. The CDR3 is made up of 12 amino acids. J gave up 6 bases and V 3 bases, and 1 base lay outside the gene matches. The CDR3 here is CASSFLAGEQYF. Here the CDR3 DNA reads TGTGCCAGCAGCTTTCTAGCGGGCGAGCAGTACTTC.

The J gene is TRBJ2-7, the V gene TRBV28; a possible D gene is TRBD2 (6 bases). Germline V gene data show CDR1 as MDHEN and CDR2 as SYDVKM. The length of the CDR3 is 14 residues. V dropped 1 base and J dropped 2 bases, with 9 bases sitting between them. CDR3 coding DNA: TGTGCCAGCAGTTTATTCGGGAGCACCTACGAGCAGTACTTC. Its translation is CASSLFGSTYEQYF.

This rearrangement joins TRBV5-4 to TRBJ1-3; a possible D gene is TRBD1 (5 bases). Germline V gives CDR1 SGHNT, CDR2 YYREEE (reference sequence). The CDR3 spans 13 residues. Trimming removed 3 bases from V and 7 bases from J, with 11 bases in between. CDR3 region: CASSSGRANTIYF. DNA for the CDR3: TGTGCCAGCAGCTCGGGCAGGGCGAACACCATATATTTT. Full variable domain (remainder filled in from reference TRBV5-4 and TRBJ1-3): ETGVTQSPTHLIKTRGQQVTLRCSSQSGHNTVSWYQQALGQGPQFIFQYYREEENGRGNFPPRFSGLQFPNYSSELNVNALELDDSALYLCASSSGRANTIYFGEGSWLTVV.

The rearrangement links TRBV19 to TRBJ1-5; the D gene is possibly TRBD1 (6 bases). Trimming left V 5 bases short and J 7 bases short, with 12 bases between. CDR1 is LNHDA and CDR2 is SQIVND in the germline V gene (reference sequence). The CDR3 has 13 residues. CDR3 sequence (DNA): TGTGCCAGTAGTTACTCACAGGGACAGCCCCAGCATTTT. This translates into CASSYSQGQPQHF.

The V call is TRBV7-2, the J call TRBJ1-3; 7 bases align to TRBD1. With 5 bases clipped from V and 3 bases from J, the junction kept 4 bases outside the gene matches. This CDR3 is built from 14 residues. CDR1 is SGHTA and CDR2 is FQGNSA in the germline V gene. The CDR3 protein is CASSVYRGGNTIYF. CDR3 in DNA: TGTGCCAGCAGCGTTTACAGGGGTGGAAACACCATATATTTT.

This chain links TRBV2 with TRBJ1-4; TRBD1 aligns across 9 bases. The J segment lost 7 bases and the V segment lost 4 bases, leaving 1 base of the junction unmatched. CDR1 is SNHLY, CDR2 FYNNEI, per germline. The CDR3 totals 13 residues. The CDR3 region is CASSGQGGEKLFF. The CDR3 DNA is TGTGCCAGCAGTGGACAGGGGGGTGAAAAACTGTTTTTT.

The rearrangement joins TRBV28 to TRBJ2-1; 7 nucleotides agree with TRBD1. The V and J ends lost 6 bases and 6 bases, in that order; junction bases with no gene match: 5. CDR3 length: 13 amino acids. CDR1 MDHEN and CDR2 SYDVKM come from the germline V gene. CDR3 in DNA: TGTGCCAGCAGGGGGGACAGCCGCAATGAGCAGTTCTTC. As protein: CASRGDSRNEQFF.

The chain has TRBV5-1 and TRBJ2-3; TRBD2 matches at 13 bases. This CDR3 comprises 16 residues. Looked up from germline, CDR1 is SGHRS and CDR2 is YFSETQ. The junction had 5 bases not matched to a gene; V was cut back by 5 bases and J by 2 bases. The CDR3 loop reads CASRLLAGGATDTQYF. As DNA, the CDR3 is TGCGCCAGCAGGCTACTAGCGGGAGGGGCCACAGATACGCAGTATTTT.

The rearrangement uses TRBV27 and TRBJ2-4; D might be TRBD1 (5 bases). CDR3 length: 15 residues. Germline V gene lookup returns CDR1 MNHEY and CDR2 SMNVEV (reference sequence). V was cut by 5 bases and J by 1 base, with 12 bases left in between. The CDR3 DNA sequence: TGTGCCAGCAGTCCAGGGATATGGGCCAAAAACATTCAGTACTTC. Its protein product is CASSPGIWAKNIQYF.

The chain carries TRBV3-1 (or the pseudogene TRBV3-2) and TRBJ1-1, with D possibly matching TRBD1 (5 bases). Germline lookup yields CDR1 LGHDT and CDR2 YNNKEL (reference sequence). This CDR3 region has 13 residues. V dropped 4 bases and J dropped 1 base, with 7 bases sitting between them. The CDR3: CASSPRENTEAFF. The CDR3 DNA reads TGTGCCAGCAGCCCCAGGGAGAACACTGAAGCTTTCTTT.

This clone was detected a few times. V and J are TRBV19 and TRBJ1-1; 8 bases agree with TRBD1. The CDR3 contains 13 residues. CDR1 is LNHDA, CDR2 SQIVND, per germline (reference sequence). The V gene end was trimmed by 4 bases and the J gene end by 3 bases; junction bases not matched to a gene: 1. CDR3 DNA: TGTGCCAGTAGTACGACAGGGGACACTGAAGCTTTCTTT. The encoded protein is CASSTTGDTEAFF.

The chain employs TRBV6-5 and TRBJ2-5, with 7 bases fitting TRBD1. The J segment lost 5 bases and the V segment lost 4 bases, leaving 7 bases of the junction unmatched. The CDR3 is 14 amino acids. Germline lookup yields CDR1 MNHEY and CDR2 SVGAGI. The CDR3 sequence: CASSLRQGRETQYF. CDR3 DNA sequence: TGTGCCAGCAGTTTAAGACAGGGCCGGGAGACCCAGTACTTC.

The rearrangement uses TRBV21-1 and TRBJ2-2; TRBD1 was called by the table and not checked on the DNA. TRBV21-1 is a listed pseudogene. The CDR3 is 17 residues long. For the CDR3, the DNA is TGTGCCAGCAGCGAATCAGGGGGCTACGCGAACACCGGGGAGCTGTTTTTT. Amino acids: CASSESGGYANTGELFF.

V gene TRBV9 combines with J gene TRBJ1-5; 7 bases align to TRBD1. Trimming took 3 bases from V and 3 from J; bases not matched to a gene: 3. The CDR3 consists of 14 residues. Germline V gives CDR1 SGDLS, CDR2 YYNGEE. CDR3 DNA sequence: TGTGCCAGCAGCGGTGGACAGGACAATCAGCCCCAGCATTTT. Amino acids: CASSGGQDNQPQHF.

This clone was seen only once. The gene calls are TRBV5-1 and TRBJ2-7, with D perhaps TRBD1 (5 bases). This CDR3 has 15 residues. V was cut by 0 bases and J by 4 bases, with 14 bases left in between. CDR1 and CDR2 from the germline V gene are SGHRS and YFSETQ. The CDR3 protein is CASSLDSQAVYEQYF. DNA of the CDR3: TGCGCCAGCAGCTTGGATTCACAGGCCGTTTACGAGCAGTACTTC.

The V and J genes are TRBV2 and TRBJ2-1; 7 bases match TRBD1. The ends lost 6 bases at V and 0 bases at J; junction bases unmatched: 14. The CDR3 loop spans 18 amino acids. The germline V gene encodes CDR1 SNHLY and CDR2 FYNNEI. This CDR3 is CASRRSWDRPSSYNEQFF. In DNA, the CDR3 is TGTGCCAGCAGGAGAAGTTGGGACAGACCGAGCTCCTACAATGAGCAGTTCTTC.

Note on this clone: Other nucleotide sequences in the sample specify the same CDR3. The V gene is TRBV6-5, the J gene TRBJ2-3; 9 nucleotides align to TRBD2. The CDR3 runs to 15 residues. V gave up 9 bases and J gave up 0 bases; unmatched junction bases: 7. CDR1 is MNHEY and CDR2 is SVGAGI in the germline V gene. The CDR3 nucleotides read TGTGCCAGTAGGCGGGGGGGGTTTAGCACAGATACGCAGTATTTT. Its translation: CASRRGGFSTDTQYF.

On this clone: Other nucleotide sequences in the sample specify the same CDR3. CDR3 DNA: TGCGCCAGCAGCTTGGTGGCGAACACTGAAGCTTTCTTT. Its translation is CASSLVANTEAFF. The chain employs TRBV5-1 and TRBJ1-1; D gene unclear. V was shortened by 0 bases and J by 1 base, with 4 bases between the two germline ends. Germline CDR1 and CDR2: SGHRS and YFSETQ. The CDR3 spans 13 residues.

V gene TRBV6-5 combines with J gene TRBJ1-4; TRBD1 might be the D (5 bases). The CDR3 loop spans 13 amino acids. V was pared by 6 bases and J by 4 bases, with 9 bases between. Germline V gene sequence: CDR1 MNHEY, CDR2 SVGAGI. The CDR3 loop reads CASSGQFNEKLFF. In DNA, the CDR3 is TGTGCCAGCAGCGGACAATTTAATGAAAAACTGTTTTTT.

The chain recombines TRBV6-5 with TRBJ2-7, with 8 bases identical to TRBD1. This CDR3 has 12 amino acids. Germline loops: CDR1 MNHEY, CDR2 SVGAGI. Losses at the gene ends were 8 bases for V and 6 bases for J; bases not matched to a gene: 6. Here the CDR3 DNA reads TGTGCCAGCCAGGGGGCTTCCCTCGAGCAGTACTTC. This translates into CASQGASLEQYF.

V usage is TRBV19 and J usage is TRBJ1-1; maybe TRBD1 (5 bases). The CDR3 loop spans 11 amino acids. In germline, CDR1 is LNHDA, CDR2 SQIVND (reference sequence). V was pared by 8 bases and J by 10 bases, with 14 bases between. CDR3 sequence reads: CASYSGARAFF. The CDR3 DNA follows: TGTGCCAGTTACAGTGGGGCACGAGCTTTCTTT.

This clone is a singleton in its sample. The chain couples TRBV11-2 to TRBJ1-4; D ambiguous. CDR1 SGHAT and CDR2 FQNNGV come from the germline V gene. The CDR3 is 14 residues long. Trimming took 5 bases from V and 3 from J, leaving 10 bases between them. The CDR3 DNA reads as TGTGCCAGCAGCAAAGGGAGGTCTAATGAAAAACTGTTTTTT. Translated, it gives CASSKGRSNEKLFF.

This chain uses TRBV5-6 with TRBJ2-5, with a tentative D call TRBD2 (6 bases). This CDR3 spans 15 amino acids. The germline V and J ends were trimmed by 1 base and 5 bases, with 15 bases remaining between them. In germline, CDR1 is SGHDT, CDR2 YYEEEE. The CDR3, as DNA: TGTGCCAGCAGCTTGTGGGGCGGGATGTCCGAGACCCAGTACTTC. As protein: CASSLWGGMSETQYF.

V is TRBV27 and J is TRBJ2-2, with TRBD1 matching 7 bases. With 5 bases clipped from V and 1 base from J, the junction kept 10 bases outside the gene matches. Germline values: CDR1 MNHEY, CDR2 SMNVEV (reference sequence). This CDR3 contains 17 residues. The CDR3 bases are TGTGCCAGCAGTATCCTACCGACAGGGCAGAACACCGGGGAGCTGTTTTTT. This encodes CASSILPTGQNTGELFF.

This clone was detected only once. This chain uses TRBV11-3 with TRBJ2-3; 8 nucleotides agree with TRBD2. CDR3 size: 15 residues. Germline V gene data show CDR1 as SGHNT and CDR2 as YENEEA. The V segment lost 2 bases and the J segment 4 bases; nucleotides outside the gene matches: 5. The CDR3 sequence is CASSLNTGGPDTQYF. CDR3 nucleotides: TGTGCCAGCAGCTTAAATACGGGAGGGCCAGATACGCAGTATTTT.

This clone has a single count. The gene calls are TRBV4-1 and TRBJ2-3; TRBD2 might be the D (6 bases). Per germline, CDR1 MGHRA and CDR2 YSYEKL. This CDR3 contains 13 residues. Between the trimmed V and J ends, which lost 4 bases and 3 bases, there was a span of 8 bases. The CDR3 loop is CASSRLVTDTQYF. CDR3 bases: TGCGCCAGCAGCCGACTAGTTACAGATACGCAGTATTTT.